This T cell receptor (beta chain) was sequenced in a study of blood T cell repertoires in COVID-19. The germline V and J ends were trimmed by 4 bases and 5 bases, with 10 bases remaining between them. CDR3 length equals 14 residues. Germline V gene sequence: CDR1 SGHNT, CDR2 YYREEE (reference sequence). Produced via immunoSEQ multiplex PCR; TCRdb's table is partial and in-frame only. The sample shows under 250,000 clones, 70% to 90% of them seen only once. The rearrangement joins TRBV5-4 to TRBJ1-6; D is perhaps TRBD1 (5 bases). Sample: peripheral blood. The origin of this receptor is a woman between 70 and 85 years old with active or convalescent COVID-19. CDR3 region: CASSVGLDNSPLHF. As DNA, the CDR3 is TGTGCCAGCAGCGTGGGACTGGATAATTCACCCCTCCACTTT.